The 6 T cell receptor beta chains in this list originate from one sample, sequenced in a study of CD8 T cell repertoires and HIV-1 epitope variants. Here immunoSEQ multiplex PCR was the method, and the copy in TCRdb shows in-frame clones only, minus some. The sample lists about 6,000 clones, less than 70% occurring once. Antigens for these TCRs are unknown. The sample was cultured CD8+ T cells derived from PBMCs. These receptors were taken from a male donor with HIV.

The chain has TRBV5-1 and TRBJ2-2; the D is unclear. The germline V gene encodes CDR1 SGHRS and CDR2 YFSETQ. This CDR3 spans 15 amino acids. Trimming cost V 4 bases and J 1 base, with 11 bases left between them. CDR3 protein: CASSPGPMNTGELFF. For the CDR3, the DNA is TGCGCCAGCAGCCCCGGACCGATGAACACCGGGGAGCTGTTTTTT.

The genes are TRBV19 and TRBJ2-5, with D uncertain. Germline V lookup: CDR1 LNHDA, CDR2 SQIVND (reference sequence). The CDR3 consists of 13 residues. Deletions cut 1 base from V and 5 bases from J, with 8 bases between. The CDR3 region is CASSIVAWETQYF. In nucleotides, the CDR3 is TGTGCCAGTAGTATAGTAGCATGGGAGACCCAGTACTTC.

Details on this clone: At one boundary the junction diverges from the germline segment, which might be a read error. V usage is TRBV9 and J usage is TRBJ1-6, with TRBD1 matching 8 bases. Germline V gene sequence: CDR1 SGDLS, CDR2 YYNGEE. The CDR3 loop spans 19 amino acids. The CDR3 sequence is CASSVDKGTGSGGNSPPHF. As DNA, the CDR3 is TGTGCCAGCAGCGTAGACAAAGGGACAGGCTCTGGGGGGAATTCACCCCCCCACTTT. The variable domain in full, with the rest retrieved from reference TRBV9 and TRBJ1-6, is DSGVTQTPKHLITATGQRVTLRCSPRSGDLSVYWYQQSLDQGLQFLIQYYNGEERAKGNILERFSAQQFPDLHSELNLSSLELGDSALYFCASSVDKGTGSGGNSPPHFGNGTRLTVT.

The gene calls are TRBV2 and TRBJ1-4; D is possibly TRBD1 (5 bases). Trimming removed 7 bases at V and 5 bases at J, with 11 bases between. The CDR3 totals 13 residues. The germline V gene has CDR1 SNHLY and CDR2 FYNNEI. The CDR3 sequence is CASNQGRNEKLFF. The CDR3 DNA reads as TGTGCCAGCAACCAGGGAAGAAATGAAAAACTGTTTTTT.

DNA for the CDR3: TGTGCCAGCAGCCAAGCTCCGGCGATTGAGCAGTTCTTC. It specifies CASSQAPAIEQFF. The J gene is TRBJ2-1, the V gene TRBV14; no firm D call. V was trimmed by 1 base and J by 9 bases, leaving 10 bases between them. The CDR3 runs 13 residues. The germline V gene encodes CDR1 SGHDN and CDR2 FVKESK.

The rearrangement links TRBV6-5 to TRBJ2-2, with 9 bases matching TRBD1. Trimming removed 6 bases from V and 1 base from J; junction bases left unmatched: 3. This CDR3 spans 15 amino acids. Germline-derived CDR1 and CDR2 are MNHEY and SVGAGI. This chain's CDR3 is CASRGTGWNTGELFF. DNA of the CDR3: TGTGCCAGCAGAGGGACAGGGTGGAACACCGGGGAGCTGTTTTTT.